This T cell receptor (beta chain) was captured by sequencing in a study of blood T cell repertoires in COVID-19. Study information: Whether acute or convalescent, the COVID-19 samples came from the United States, Italy and Spain. T cells, B-cell-depleted T cells, or PBMCs supplied cDNA or gDNA.

This clone came up once. In the source study's methods: Reference gene primers were amplified, and this amplification served to estimate nucleated cell counts. Profiled with immunoSEQ multiplex PCR; TCRdb holds only in-frame clones, not every one. The V and J calls and the clone size are those of that table, but D and trimming were determined from the DNA. The sample carries about 200,000 clones, roughly 90% recorded once. Germline CDR1 and CDR2: SEHNR and FQNEAQ (reference sequence). V was pared by 0 bases and J by 7 bases, with 13 bases between. CDR3 length equals 16 residues. This TCR was sampled from a man between 18 and 35 years old with active or convalescent COVID-19. The material sequenced was peripheral blood. This rearrangement joins TRBV7-9 to TRBJ1-6, with a tentative D call TRBD1 (6 bases). The CDR3 here is CASSLAGGARNSPLHF. The CDR3 DNA sequence: TGTGCCAGCAGCTTAGCCGGGGGGGCTCGGAATTCACCCCTCCACTTT.